This entry lists 23 T cell receptor beta chains sequenced from one sample in a study of T cell responses to AZD1222 COVID-19 vaccine. Libraries were prepared by immunoSEQ multiplex PCR; TCRdb keeps only in-frame clonotypes and omits some of them. This sample has around 120,000 clones, with roughly 87% found just once. This specimen was peripheral blood, taken 28 days after the second AZD1222 dose. Receptors originate from an adult who received the AZD1222 COVID-19 vaccine.

V gene TRBV11-2 combines with J gene TRBJ1-4, with 10 nucleotides matching TRBD1. Germline CDR1 SGHAT, CDR2 FQNNGV. There are 15 residues in the CDR3. V trimming: 3 bases; J trimming: 8 bases; junction bases outside the gene matches: 6. This CDR3 reads CASSFRDRGSEKLFF. In nucleotides, the CDR3 is TGTGCCAGCAGCTTCCGGGACAGGGGATCCGAAAAACTGTTTTTT.

The chain recombines TRBV28 with TRBJ1-6, with 7 bases fitting TRBD1. Looked up from germline, CDR1 is MDHEN and CDR2 is SYDVKM. Unmatched junction bases numbered 9, after V lost 3 bases and J lost 7 bases. The CDR3 has 16 amino acids. The CDR3 DNA is TGTGCCAGCAGTTTCAAGGGACAGAGGCGGAATTCACCCCTCCACTTT. Translated, it gives CASSFKGQRRNSPLHF.

The genes are TRBV9 and TRBJ2-7; D is unclear. Trimming removed 4 bases from V and 2 bases from J, with 13 bases in between. Germline CDR1 reads SGDLS; CDR2 reads YYNGEE. The CDR3 is 14 residues long. The CDR3 is CASSQRHGTYEQYF. CDR3 nucleotides: TGTGCCAGCAGCCAACGACATGGAACCTACGAGCAGTACTTC.

CDR3 residues: CASSVGPVTDTQYF. The CDR3 DNA reads as TGTGCCAGCAGCGTAGGGCCAGTCACAGATACGCAGTATTTT. The chain joins TRBV9 to TRBJ2-3; D gene unclear. Trimming shortened V by 0 bases and J by 2 bases, and 7 bases separated the two germline ends. This CDR3 comprises 14 residues. In germline, CDR1 is SGDLS, CDR2 YYNGEE.

The chain recombines TRBV7-6 with TRBJ2-7; D remains ambiguous. Germline assignment: CDR1 SGHVS and CDR2 FNYEAQ. This CDR3 is built from 14 residues. V was clipped by 1 base and J by 6 bases, with 13 bases between them. This chain's CDR3 is CASSLEDTVSEQYF. In DNA form, the CDR3 reads TGTGCCAGCAGCTTAGAGGATACAGTCTCCGAGCAGTACTTC.

The chain combines TRBV3-1 (or the pseudogene TRBV3-2) with TRBJ1-1, with D perhaps TRBD1 (6 bases). Trimming pared 1 base from V and 0 bases from J, leaving 15 bases between. This CDR3 region has 17 residues. Germline V gives CDR1 LGHDT, CDR2 YNNKEL (reference sequence). The DNA of the CDR3 is TGTGCCAGCAGCCAAGTACTTAGGGGGGGAATGAACACTGAAGCTTTCTTT. Amino acid sequence: CASSQVLRGGMNTEAFF.

The CDR3 reads CASSFLGQTSGNTIYF. The CDR3 DNA is TGTGCCAGCAGTTTCTTGGGACAGACTTCTGGAAACACCATATATTTT. The rearrangement joins TRBV28 to TRBJ1-3, with TRBD1 matching over 7 bases. After removal of 3 bases from V and 1 base from J, the junction contained 6 bases not matched to a gene. CDR1 and CDR2 from the germline V gene are MDHEN and SYDVKM. The CDR3 runs 16 residues.

The chain combines TRBV28 with TRBJ1-6; a weak D match, TRBD1 (6 bases). This CDR3 is built from 14 residues. The germline V gene has CDR1 MDHEN and CDR2 SYDVKM. The V end was cut by 2 bases, the J end by 7 bases, with 9 bases between. In DNA form, the CDR3 reads TGTGCCAGCAGTTTAGGACAGAAAAATTCACCCCTCCACTTT. It is translated as CASSLGQKNSPLHF. The entire variable domain, with the rest obtained from reference TRBV28 and TRBJ1-6, is as follows: DVKVTQSSRYLVKRTGEKVFLECVQDMDHENMFWYRQDPGLGLRLIYFSYDVKMKEKGDIPEGYSVSREKKERFSLILESASTNQTSMYLCASSLGQKNSPLHFGNGTRLTVT.

V and J are TRBV28 and TRBJ2-7; tentatively, D is TRBD1 (5 bases). Between the trimmed V and J ends, which lost 2 bases and 0 bases, there was a span of 17 bases. The CDR3 is 17 amino acids. Germline V gene sequence: CDR1 MDHEN, CDR2 SYDVKM. CDR3: CASSLIFGIQGSYEQYF. The CDR3 nucleotides read TGTGCCAGCAGTTTAATTTTTGGGATTCAGGGCTCCTACGAGCAGTACTTC.

The V gene is TRBV6-6, the J gene TRBJ2-7; possibly TRBD1 or TRBD2 for D (5 bases each). The CDR3 is made up of 12 amino acids. CDR1 is MNHNY and CDR2 is SVGAGI in the germline V gene (reference sequence). V gave up 0 bases and J gave up 12 bases, with 12 bases separating them. CDR3: CASSYSDGARYF. The CDR3 region has the DNA TGTGCCAGCAGTTACTCTGACGGGGCCAGGTACTTC.

The genes are TRBV3-1 (or the pseudogene TRBV3-2) and TRBJ1-1; tentative D call: TRBD1 (5 bases). Germline V lookup: CDR1 LGHDT, CDR2 YNNKEL (reference sequence). V was pared by 0 bases and J by 11 bases, with 10 bases between. This CDR3 has 12 residues. CDR3 coding DNA: TGTGCCAGCAGCCAAGAGGGCAGGGTCGCTTTCTTT. It codes for CASSQEGRVAFF.

The rearrangement uses TRBV28 and TRBJ1-5; TRBD1 aligns across 7 bases. This CDR3 has 19 amino acids. Germline values: CDR1 MDHEN, CDR2 SYDVKM. Trimming took 4 bases from V and 0 from J; bases not matched to a gene: 15. CDR3 amino acids: CASSSLDLAGGISNQPQHF. The CDR3 nucleotides read TGTGCCAGCAGTTCCCTCGATCTTGCAGGGGGAATTAGCAATCAGCCCCAGCATTTT. The complete variable domain, with remaining parts taken from reference TRBV28 and TRBJ1-5, reads DVKVTQSSRYLVKRTGEKVFLECVQDMDHENMFWYRQDPGLGLRLIYFSYDVKMKEKGDIPEGYSVSREKKERFSLILESASTNQTSMYLCASSSLDLAGGISNQPQHFGDGTRLSIL.

The CDR3 nucleotides read TGTGCCAGCAGTTACTCGTCTAGCCCCTACAATGAGCAGTTCTTC. It yields the protein CASSYSSSPYNEQFF. The chain links TRBV6-5 to TRBJ2-1, with a possible D match to TRBD2 (5 bases). Trimming stripped 0 bases from V and 2 bases from J, with 8 bases between. In germline, CDR1 is MNHEY, CDR2 SVGAGI. The CDR3 is 15 amino acids.

The rearrangement links TRBV28 to TRBJ1-2; D unclear. Germline lookup yields CDR1 MDHEN and CDR2 SYDVKM. V dropped 2 bases and J dropped 1 base, with 5 bases sitting between them. CDR3 size: 13 residues. The CDR3 nucleotides are TGTGCCAGCAGTTTAGATCTTAACTATGGCTACACCTTC. Translated: CASSLDLNYGYTF.

The V call is TRBV20-1, the J call TRBJ1-2; D remains ambiguous. The germline V gene has CDR1 DFQATT and CDR2 SNEGSKA (reference sequence). This CDR3 spans 10 amino acids. V lost 5 bases, J lost 7 bases, and 8 bases lay in between. The CDR3 sequence: CSAPLFGYTF. The CDR3 bases are TGCAGTGCTCCTCTATTTGGCTACACCTTC.

The chain joins TRBV7-2 to TRBJ2-7; D ambiguous. The CDR3 has 15 amino acids. From germline, CDR1 is SGHTA and CDR2 FQGNSA. Trimming cost V 4 bases and J 0 bases, with 13 bases left between them. The CDR3 DNA follows: TGTGCCAGCAGCTCCCCGTATCGACTCTCCTACGAGCAGTACTTC. Protein sequence: CASSSPYRLSYEQYF.

The V gene is TRBV24-1, the J gene TRBJ2-5, with D hard to call. V was shortened by 9 bases and J by 5 bases, with 9 bases between the two germline ends. The CDR3 contains 11 residues. The V gene's germline CDR1 is KGHDR and CDR2 SFDVKD. The CDR3 here is CATALAETQYF. The CDR3 DNA reads as TGTGCCACCGCCCTGGCGGAGACCCAGTACTTC.

The chain employs TRBV28 and TRBJ2-4; 7 nucleotides agree with TRBD1. Germline V CDR1 and CDR2: MDHEN, SYDVKM. V gave up 2 bases and J gave up 0 bases; unmatched junction bases: 1. The CDR3 covers 15 residues. The CDR3 loop is CASSLDRVAKNIQYF. In nucleotides, the CDR3 is TGTGCCAGCAGTTTAGACAGGGTAGCCAAAAACATTCAGTACTTC.

V and J are TRBV15 and TRBJ2-1; no definite D call. The CDR3 loop spans 13 amino acids. Germline V gene lookup returns CDR1 LNHNV and CDR2 YYDKDF (reference sequence). The V end lost 3 bases, the J end lost 4 bases, and 7 bases lay between the germline ends. The CDR3 coding sequence is TGTGCCACCAGCAGCCGCTTTTACAATGAGCAGTTCTTC. This encodes CATSSRFYNEQFF.

The V call is TRBV27, the J call TRBJ1-1; D is possibly TRBD1 (6 bases). Germline V gives CDR1 MNHEY, CDR2 SMNVEV (reference sequence). The CDR3 has 15 residues. Between the trimmed V and J ends, which lost 3 bases and 3 bases, there was a span of 14 bases. CDR3 residues: CASSFWGAGDTEAFF. Written as DNA, the CDR3 is TGTGCCAGCAGTTTCTGGGGGGCAGGGGACACTGAAGCTTTCTTT.

The V and J genes are TRBV28 and TRBJ1-4; D ambiguous. V was clipped by 4 bases and J by 0 bases, with 9 bases between them. Germline V lookup: CDR1 MDHEN, CDR2 SYDVKM. The CDR3 length is 15 residues. The CDR3 nucleotides read TGTGCCAGCAGTTCCCTCAGTTCAACTAATGAAAAACTGTTTTTT. Translation: CASSSLSSTNEKLFF.

V and J are TRBV20-1 and TRBJ1-4; perhaps TRBD1 as D (5 bases). The length of the CDR3 is 11 residues. Trimming took off 5 bases at V and 5 bases at J, with 6 bases between the two ends. In germline, CDR1 is DFQATT, CDR2 SNEGSKA (reference sequence). The CDR3 DNA sequence: TGCAGTGCTGGGGGGAATGAAAAACTGTTTTTT. As protein: CSAGGNEKLFF.

The V call is TRBV7-9, the J call TRBJ1-6; 9 bases line up with TRBD1. This CDR3 has 16 amino acids. The germline gives CDR1 SEHNR, CDR2 FQNEAQ (reference sequence). V lost 5 bases to trimming and J lost 10 bases; unmatched junction nucleotides: 12. The DNA for the CDR3 is TGTGCCAGCAGCATCACCAGGGACAGGGCTGGATCACCCCTCCACTTT. Encoded protein: CASSITRDRAGSPLHF.